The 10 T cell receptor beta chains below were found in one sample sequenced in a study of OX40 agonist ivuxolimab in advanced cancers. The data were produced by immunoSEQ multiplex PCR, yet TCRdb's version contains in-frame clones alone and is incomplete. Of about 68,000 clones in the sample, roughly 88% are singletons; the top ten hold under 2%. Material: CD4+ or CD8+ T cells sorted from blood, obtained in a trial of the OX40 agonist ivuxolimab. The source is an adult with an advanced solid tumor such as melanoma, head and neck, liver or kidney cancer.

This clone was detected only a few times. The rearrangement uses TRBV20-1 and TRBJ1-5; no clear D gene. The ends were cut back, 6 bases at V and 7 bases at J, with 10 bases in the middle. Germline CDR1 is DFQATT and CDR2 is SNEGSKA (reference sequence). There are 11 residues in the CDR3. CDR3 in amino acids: CSASGGQPQHF. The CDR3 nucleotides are TGCAGTGCCTCCGGAGGGCAGCCCCAGCATTTT.

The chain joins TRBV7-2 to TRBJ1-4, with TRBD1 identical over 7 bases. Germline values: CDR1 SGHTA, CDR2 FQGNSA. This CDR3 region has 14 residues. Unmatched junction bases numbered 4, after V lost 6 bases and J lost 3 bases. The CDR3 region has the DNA TGTGCCAGCAGTAAACAGGGGTCTAATGAAAAACTGTTTTTT. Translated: CASSKQGSNEKLFF.

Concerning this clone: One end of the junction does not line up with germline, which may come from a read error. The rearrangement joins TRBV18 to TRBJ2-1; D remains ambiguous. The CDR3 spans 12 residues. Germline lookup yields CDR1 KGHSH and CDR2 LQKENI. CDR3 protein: CASSPLLNEQFF. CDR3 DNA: TGTGCCAGCTCCCCACTGCTAAATGAGCAGTTCTTC.

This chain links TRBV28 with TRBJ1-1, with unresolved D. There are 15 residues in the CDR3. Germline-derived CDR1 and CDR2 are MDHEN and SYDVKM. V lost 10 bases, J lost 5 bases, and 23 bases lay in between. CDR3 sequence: CATLGPLTLRTEAFF. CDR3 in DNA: TGTGCCACCCTTGGGCCTCTCACTTTGAGGACTGAAGCTTTCTTT.

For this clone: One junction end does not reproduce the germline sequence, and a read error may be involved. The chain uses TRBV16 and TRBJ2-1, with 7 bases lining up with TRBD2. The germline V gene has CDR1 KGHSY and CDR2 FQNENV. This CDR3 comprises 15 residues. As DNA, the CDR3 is TGTGCCAGCAGCCAATCTGGCGGGAGTGGGCATTGGTTGGTCTTC. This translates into CASSQSGGSGHWLVF. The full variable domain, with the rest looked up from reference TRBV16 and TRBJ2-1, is GEEVAQTPKHLVRGEGQKAKLYCAPIKGHSYVFWYQQVLKNEFKFLISFQNENVFDETGMPKERFSAKCLPNSPCSLEIQATKLEDSAVYFCASSQSGGSGHWLVFGPGTRLTVL.

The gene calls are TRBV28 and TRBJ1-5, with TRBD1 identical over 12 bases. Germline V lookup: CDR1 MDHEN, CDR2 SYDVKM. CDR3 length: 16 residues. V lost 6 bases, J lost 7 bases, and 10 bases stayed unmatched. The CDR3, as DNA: TGTGCCAGCAGCAACAGCCAGGGACAGGGGGCCCAGCCCCAGCATTTT. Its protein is CASSNSQGQGAQPQHF.

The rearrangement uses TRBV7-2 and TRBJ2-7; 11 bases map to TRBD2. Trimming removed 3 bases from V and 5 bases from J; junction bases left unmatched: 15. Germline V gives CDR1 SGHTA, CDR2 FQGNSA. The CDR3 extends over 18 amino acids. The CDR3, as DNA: TGTGCCAGCAGCTTTTCTGACGGACGGCTAGCGGGAGGTAACGAGCAGTACTTC. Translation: CASSFSDGRLAGGNEQYF.

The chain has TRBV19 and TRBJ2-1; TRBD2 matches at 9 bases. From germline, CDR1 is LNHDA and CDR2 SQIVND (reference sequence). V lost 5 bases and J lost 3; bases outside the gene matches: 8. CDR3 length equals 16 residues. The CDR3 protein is CASSPRAGGGYNEQFF. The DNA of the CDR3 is TGTGCCAGTAGTCCCCGAGCGGGAGGCGGCTACAATGAGCAGTTCTTC. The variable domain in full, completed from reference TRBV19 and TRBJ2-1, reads DGGITQSPKYLFRKEGQNVTLSCEQNLNHDAMYWYRQDPGQGLRLIYYSQIVNDFQKGDIAEGYSVSREKKESFPLTVTSAQKNPTAFYLCASSPRAGGGYNEQFFGPGTRLTVL.

The CDR3 nucleotides are TGCGCCACCAAGAAGAGTTTCGACAGCTACAATGAGCAGTTCTTC. The encoded protein is CATKKSFDSYNEQFF. The chain uses TRBV5-1 and TRBJ2-1; possible D gene TRBD1, 5 bases. Trimming left V 9 bases short and J 3 bases short, with 19 bases between. The CDR3 length is 15 residues. Germline CDR1 reads SGHRS; CDR2 reads YFSETQ.

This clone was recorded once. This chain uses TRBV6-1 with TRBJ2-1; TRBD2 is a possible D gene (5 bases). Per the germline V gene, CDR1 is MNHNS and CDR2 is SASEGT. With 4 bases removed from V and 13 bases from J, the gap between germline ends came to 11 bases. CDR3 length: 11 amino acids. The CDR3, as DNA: TGTGCCAGCAGTGCGTCGAGGGAACAGTTCTTC. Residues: CASSASREQFF.